Listed below are T cell receptor beta chains from one sample, sequenced in a study of regulatory T cells in long-lasting Graves disease. Each CDR3 protein gets one entry after TCRdb re-called the multiplex PCR reads with MiXCR. The sample lists roughly 490,000 distinct CDR3 sequences, under 25% occurring once. The starting material was peripheral blood mononuclear cells (PBMCs), obtained when the disease was refractory, from a patient treated with antithyroid drugs. The receptors shown here come from a female donor with Graves disease. The CDR3 runs from the conserved cysteine through the conserved F or W.

V gene	J gene	CDR3 protein
TRBV29-1	TRBJ1-4	CSVVAGGEGIEKLFF
TRBV28	TRBJ2-5	CASRISQGGETQYF
TRBV5-1	TRBJ2-3	CASSVLASDTQYF
TRBV5-1	TRBJ1-4	CASSGGDSATNEKLFF
TRBV3-1	TRBJ2-7	CASSQDLLAGEDEQYF
TRBV28	TRBJ2-2	CASTPGGLDTGELFF
TRBV27	TRBJ1-2	CASSSPSTGPYGYTF
TRBV7-8	TRBJ2-7	CASRQRGSYEQYF
TRBV28	TRBJ1-4	CASSPRGPDSFNEKLFF
TRBV4-1	TRBJ1-1	CASSQGLTEAFF
TRBV19	TRBJ1-4	CASALNAATNEKLFF
TRBV6-1	TRBJ2-2	CATQGHLPDTGELFF
TRBV28	TRBJ1-5	CASSPYRGLRDQPQHF
TRBV15	TRBJ1-5	CATSRDWASASSNQPQHF
TRBV6-1	TRBJ2-2	CASRSGQSNTGELFF
TRBV28	TRBJ1-1	CASSSQDRRAFF
TRBV6-5	TRBJ1-1	CANSLTVETEAFF
TRBV4-1	TRBJ1-5	CASSQDFATGQGQPQHF
TRBV5-1	TRBJ2-4	CASRGARMAKNIQYF
TRBV20-1	TRBJ2-5	CSASSPGVETQYF
TRBV7-2	TRBJ1-1	CASSLVPLGQGTEAFF
TRBV20-1	TRBJ2-7	CSASHSGRSSYEQYF
TRBV11-3	TRBJ2-3	CASSLDEGDTQYF
TRBV3-1	TRBJ2-2	CATKGFGGSDTGELFF
TRBV27	TRBJ1-2	CASRTSGNGYTF
TRBV30	TRBJ1-1	CAWSRQELEAFF
TRBV20-1	TRBJ1-4	CSATPGSGEKLFF
TRBV2	TRBJ2-3	CASNREATDTQYF
TRBV29-1	TRBJ2-7	CSAQTGGTYEQYF
TRBV20-1	TRBJ2-3	CSARGYGTTDTQYF
TRBV3-1	TRBJ1-2	CASSQDPIYGYTF
TRBV20-1	TRBJ1-1	CSEGGRNTEAFF
TRBV3-1	TRBJ1-5	CASSQVRGQPQHF
TRBV28	TRBJ1-5	CASTLPVSNQPQHF
TRBV28	TRBJ1-5	CASTRPPGQGNQPQHF
TRBV12-3/TRBV12-4	TRBJ2-3	CASSYGNRDRVKSGPADTQYF
TRBV28	TRBJ1-4	CASSSLRLNEKLFF
TRBV6-5	TRBJ2-7	CASSYGQGVSYEQYF
TRBV20-1	TRBJ1-1	CSADRVMNTEAFF
TRBV7-9	TRBJ2-1	CASSLQPSGRKMNEQFF
TRBV6-1	TRBJ1-2	CASSRQGSGYTF